The 6 T cell receptor beta chains reported below all come from one sample, sequenced in a study of shared clonotypes between healthy human individuals. The assay was immunoSEQ multiplex PCR, and TCRdb's table has in-frame clones only and misses some. The table includes 600,000 to 800,000 clones, about two thirds detected once. Sequences were obtained from memory CD4+ T cells sorted from blood. Subset indicated: CD45RA-negative fraction. All receptors come from a woman in her thirties in good health.

V and J are TRBV5-1 and TRBJ2-5, with 8 nucleotides matching TRBD1. J gave up 5 bases and V 4 bases, and 13 bases lay outside the gene matches. The length of the CDR3 is 16 residues. CDR1 is SGHRS, CDR2 YFSETQ, per germline. As DNA, the CDR3 is TGCGCCAGCAGCCAAGGTCACTCAGGGGGCACGGAGACCCAGTACTTC. Protein product: CASSQGHSGGTETQYF. Supplemented by reference TRBV5-1 and TRBJ2-5, the full variable domain reads KAGVTQTPRYLIKTRGQQVTLSCSPISGHRSVSWYQQTPGQGLQFLFEYFSETQRNKGNFPGRFSGRQFSNSRSEMNVSTLELGDSALYLCASSQGHSGGTETQYFGPGTRLLVL.

The chain joins TRBV7-8 to TRBJ2-5, with TRBD2 matching 7 bases. The J call is doubtful: the DNA matches TRBJ2-7 better. CDR1 is SGHVS and CDR2 is FQNEAQ in the germline V gene. The CDR3 extends over 16 amino acids. The CDR3 nucleotides read TGTGCCAGCAGCTGGGGGTCGGGACTACCCTCCTACGAGCAGTACTTC. This sequence encodes CASSWGSGLPSYEQYF.

This rearrangement joins TRBV19 to TRBJ1-1, with 9 bases identical to TRBD1. From germline, CDR1 is LNHDA and CDR2 SQIVND (reference sequence). The CDR3 length is 16 residues. The V and J ends lost 5 bases and 2 bases, in that order; junction bases with no gene match: 9. This chain's CDR3 is CASSQRQGVVNTEAFF. The CDR3 bases are TGTGCCAGTAGTCAAAGACAGGGGGTTGTTAACACTGAAGCTTTCTTT. Complete variable domain (other parts from reference TRBV19 and TRBJ1-1): DGGITQSPKYLFRKEGQNVTLSCEQNLNHDAMYWYRQDPGQGLRLIYYSQIVNDFQKGDIAEGYSVSREKKESFPLTVTSAQKNPTAFYLCASSQRQGVVNTEAFFGQGTRLTVV.

The chain has TRBV5-4 and TRBJ2-7; D is possibly TRBD2 (6 bases). The CDR3 extends over 14 amino acids. Germline V gene data show CDR1 as SGHNT and CDR2 as YYREEE (reference sequence). V was trimmed by 4 bases and J by 5 bases, leaving 16 bases between them. The CDR3 nucleotides read TGTGCCAGCAGCCAAACCGGGGGTCTCGACGAGCAGTACTTC. Encoded protein: CASSQTGGLDEQYF. The whole variable domain, filled in from reference TRBV5-4 and TRBJ2-7, reads ETGVTQSPTHLIKTRGQQVTLRCSSQSGHNTVSWYQQALGQGPQFIFQYYREEENGRGNFPPRFSGLQFPNYSSELNVNALELDDSALYLCASSQTGGLDEQYFGPGTRLTVT.

This clone was seen more than once but under ten times. This same CDR3 is encoded by further DNA sequences in the sample. J is TRBJ2-1 and V is TRBV5-1; unclear D gene. The CDR3 extends over 14 amino acids. In germline, CDR1 is SGHRS, CDR2 YFSETQ. V was clipped by 0 bases and J by 1 base, with 5 bases between them. The CDR3 DNA sequence: TGCGCCAGCAGCTTGGCCGGGTCCTACAATGAGCAGTTCTTC. It is translated as CASSLAGSYNEQFF.

The genes are TRBV28 and TRBJ1-2; 7 positions match TRBD1. The V segment lost 2 bases and the J segment 3 bases; nucleotides outside the gene matches: 9. The CDR3 runs 16 residues. Germline lookup yields CDR1 MDHEN and CDR2 SYDVKM. The CDR3 coding sequence is TGTGCCAGCAGTTTAGCCTCGACAGGGAGGGACTATGGCTACACCTTC. Translated, it gives CASSLASTGRDYGYTF.